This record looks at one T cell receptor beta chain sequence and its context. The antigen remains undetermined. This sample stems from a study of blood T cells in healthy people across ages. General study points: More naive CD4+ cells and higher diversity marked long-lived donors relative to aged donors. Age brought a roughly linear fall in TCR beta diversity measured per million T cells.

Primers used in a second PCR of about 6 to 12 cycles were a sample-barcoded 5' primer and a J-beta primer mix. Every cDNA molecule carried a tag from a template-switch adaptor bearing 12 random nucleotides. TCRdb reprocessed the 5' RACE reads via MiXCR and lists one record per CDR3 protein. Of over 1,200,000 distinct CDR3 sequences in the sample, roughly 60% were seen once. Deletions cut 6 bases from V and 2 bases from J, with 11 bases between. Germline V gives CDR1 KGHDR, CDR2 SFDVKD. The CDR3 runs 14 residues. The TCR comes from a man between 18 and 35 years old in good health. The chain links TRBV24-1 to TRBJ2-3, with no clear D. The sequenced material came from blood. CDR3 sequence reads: CATSSLLSTDTQYF. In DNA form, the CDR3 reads TGTGCCACCAGTAGTTTGTTATCCACAGATACGCAGTATTTT.